This TCR beta chain was identified in a study of CD8 T cells in ankylosing spondylitis. TCRdb reprocessed the 5' RACE reads with MiXCR, giving one entry per CDR3 protein. The table includes about 90,000 distinct CDR3 sequences, 27% detected once. The CDR3 runs to 15 residues. Unmatched junction bases numbered 7, after V lost 4 bases and J lost 2 bases. The TCR sequence derives from a male donor with ankylosing spondylitis or in good health (not recorded which). The V gene is TRBV12-3 or TRBV12-4, the J gene TRBJ2-7; 8 nucleotides line up with TRBD1. Source material: blood, either unsorted or a sorted T cell fraction (not recorded which). The CDR3 loop is CASSYRGQGPYEQYF. The CDR3 nucleotides are TGTGCCAGCAGTTATCGAGGACAGGGCCCCTACGAGCAGTACTTC.